The 21 T cell receptor beta chains below were found in one sample sequenced in a study of cytomegalovirus exposure and HLA in healthy donors. PCR employed 60 Vbeta and 13 Jbeta primers. Using immunoSEQ multiplex PCR, the repertoire was profiled, and TCRdb retains in-frame clones only, with some absent. The sample has 130,000 or so clones, roughly 88% seen once. Sequenced material: PBMCs. The receptor set was obtained from a woman aged 18 to 35 in good health and CMV-seropositive.

This chain uses TRBV5-6 with TRBJ2-5; TRBD2 might be the D (6 bases). There are 13 residues in the CDR3. Trimming removed 7 bases from V and 5 bases from J, with 15 bases in between. Germline CDR1 and CDR2: SGHDT and YYEEEE. This CDR3 reads CASERLVNETQYF. In DNA form, the CDR3 reads TGTGCCAGCGAGCGACTAGTTAACGAGACCCAGTACTTC.

The chain uses TRBV27 and TRBJ1-1, with 8 positions matching TRBD1. This CDR3 has 15 amino acids. The trim removed 9 bases at V and 0 bases at J, leaving 9 bases unmatched. The germline CDR1 and CDR2 sequences are MNHEY and SMNVEV (reference sequence). CDR3 coding DNA: TGTGCCAGGGTCCAGGGGGCGGACGTGAACACTGAAGCTTTCTTT. Translated, it gives CARVQGADVNTEAFF.

The chain carries TRBV19 and TRBJ1-5; D is perhaps TRBD1 (5 bases). V dropped 5 bases and J dropped 2 bases, with 13 bases sitting between them. Germline CDR1 reads LNHDA; CDR2 reads SQIVND (reference sequence). This CDR3 has 15 amino acids. The CDR3 bases are TGTGCCAGTAGTCCCAAGGGAGGGGGCAATCAGCCCCAGCATTTT. Protein: CASSPKGGGNQPQHF.

The CDR3 loop is CASSPSDEQFF. The CDR3 region has the DNA TGTGCCAGCAGCCCTTCTGATGAGCAGTTCTTC. The chain carries TRBV14 and TRBJ2-1; D is undetermined. V shed 4 bases and J shed 8 bases, with 6 bases lying between them. CDR3 length: 11 amino acids. Germline CDR1 SGHDN, CDR2 FVKESK. Variable domain in full (rest from reference TRBV14 and TRBJ2-1): EAGVTQFPSHSVIEKGQTVTLRCDPISGHDNLYWYRRVMGKEIKFLLHFVKESKQDESGMPNNRFLAERTGGTYSTLKVQPAELEDSGVYFCASSPSDEQFFGPGTRLTVL.

The chain recombines TRBV5-7 with TRBJ2-1, with 12 bases lining up with TRBD2. TRBV5-7 is given ORF status, its function remaining uncertain. With V trimmed by 4 bases and J by 5 bases, 7 bases remained unmatched. This CDR3 contains 16 residues. As DNA, the CDR3 is TGTGCCAGCAGCGTCTACCGACTAGCGGGGGACAATGAGCAGTTCTTC. It is translated as CASSVYRLAGDNEQFF.

For the CDR3, the DNA is TGTGCCAGTAGTAATTCAGGGTTTAGCAATCAGCCCCAGCATTTT. Encoded protein: CASSNSGFSNQPQHF. This chain connects TRBV19 to TRBJ1-5; D possibly corresponds to TRBD1 (5 bases). Per the germline V gene, CDR1 is LNHDA and CDR2 is SQIVND (reference sequence). This CDR3 has 15 residues. The V end was cut by 4 bases, the J end by 0 bases, with 10 bases between.

The chain joins TRBV5-6 to TRBJ2-5; 8 bases agree with TRBD1. The CDR3 has 15 amino acids. Germline CDR1 and CDR2: SGHDT and YYEEEE. The junction had 6 bases not matched to a gene; V was cut back by 2 bases and J by 3 bases. DNA for the CDR3: TGTGCCAGCAGCTTAGCCAGGACAGGGAAAGAGACCCAGTACTTC. Protein: CASSLARTGKETQYF.

This clone was counted once. The chain couples TRBV28 to TRBJ2-3; 10 positions agree with TRBD2. With V trimmed by 4 bases and J by 6 bases, 7 bases remained unmatched. The CDR3 extends over 15 amino acids. From germline, CDR1 is MDHEN and CDR2 SYDVKM. CDR3 DNA: TGTGCCAGCAGTTCCTTAGCGGGGGGCCTGGATACGCAGTATTTT. Residues: CASSSLAGGLDTQYF.

The chain uses TRBV7-3 and TRBJ2-3, with a possible D match to TRBD2 (5 bases). Germline V gene data show CDR1 as SGHTA and CDR2 as FQGTGA. V was cut by 4 bases and J by 2 bases, with 13 bases left in between. This CDR3 has 15 residues. The CDR3 DNA reads as TGTGCCAGCAGCTCGTCCAGCGGTTTCACAGATACGCAGTATTTT. Its protein product is CASSSSSGFTDTQYF.

The V gene is TRBV9, the J gene TRBJ2-7; 9 bases agree with TRBD1. After removal of 3 bases from V and 0 bases from J, the junction contained 4 bases not matched to a gene. The CDR3 length is 15 residues. Germline assignment: CDR1 SGDLS and CDR2 YYNGEE. In DNA, the CDR3 is TGTGCCAGCAGCGCGGGGGGACAGGGCTCCTACGAGCAGTACTTC. This gives the protein CASSAGGQGSYEQYF.

The V gene is TRBV5-6, the J gene TRBJ2-6, with D tentatively TRBD2 (5 bases). CDR1 and CDR2 (germline): SGHDT, YYEEEE. This CDR3 spans 18 amino acids. Trimming left V 2 bases short and J 2 bases short, with 17 bases between. The CDR3 region has the DNA TGTGCCAGCAGCTTTTACGAGGGTAAAAAGACTGGGGCCAACGTCCTGACTTTC. It codes for CASSFYEGKKTGANVLTF. Together with reference TRBV5-6 and TRBJ2-6, the CDR3 gives the full variable domain: DAGVTQSPTHLIKTRGQQVTLRCSPKSGHDTVSWYQQALGQGPQFIFQYYEEEERQRGNFPDRFSGHQFPNYSSELNVNALLLGDSALYLCASSFYEGKKTGANVLTFGAGSRLTVL.

The genes are TRBV11-3 and TRBJ2-3; D unclear. V lost 0 bases to trimming and J lost 5 bases, with 6 bases between them. CDR1 and CDR2 (germline): SGHNT, YENEEA. The CDR3 runs 13 residues. The CDR3 DNA reads as TGTGCCAGCAGCTTAGATCTAGGAGATACGCAGTATTTT. Translation gives CASSLDLGDTQYF.

This rearrangement joins TRBV5-1 to TRBJ1-2; TRBD1 agrees at 7 bases. This CDR3 has 14 residues. Per germline, CDR1 SGHRS and CDR2 YFSETQ. Trimming at V came to 4 bases and at J to 4 bases, leaving 7 bases not matched to a gene. In nucleotides, the CDR3 is TGCGCCAGCAGCCCCGCCGGGACAGCCTATGGCTACACCTTC. Its protein product is CASSPAGTAYGYTF.

CDR3 loop: CASSTRGGDPNTGELFF. Here the CDR3 DNA reads TGTGCCAGCAGTACCCGAGGGGGGGATCCGAACACCGGGGAGCTGTTTTTT. J is TRBJ2-2 and V is TRBV7-9, with D tentatively TRBD2 (7 bases). V shed 6 bases and J shed 0 bases, with 17 bases lying between them. Germline values: CDR1 SEHNR, CDR2 FQNEAQ (reference sequence). There are 17 residues in the CDR3. Looking up the rest from reference TRBV7-9 and TRBJ2-2 gives the full variable domain: DTGVSQNPRHKITKRGQNVTFRCDPISEHNRLYWYRQTLGQGPEFLTYFQNEAQLEKSRLLSDRFSAERPKGSFSTLEIQRTEQGDSAMYLCASSTRGGDPNTGELFFGEGSRLTVL.

The V gene is TRBV14, the J gene TRBJ2-5; the match to TRBD2 covers 9 bases. This CDR3 region has 16 residues. The trim removed 4 bases at V and 5 bases at J, leaving 11 bases unmatched. Looked up from germline, CDR1 is SGHDN and CDR2 is FVKESK. CDR3 loop: CASSPRGAGGRETQYF. The CDR3 DNA reads as TGTGCCAGCAGCCCTCGCGGAGCGGGGGGTAGGGAGACCCAGTACTTC.

This clone came up once. The chain combines TRBV2 with TRBJ2-7; 7 bases map to TRBD1. Per germline, CDR1 SNHLY and CDR2 FYNNEI. The CDR3 extends over 14 amino acids. With V trimmed by 5 bases and J by 1 base, 5 bases remained unmatched. In DNA, the CDR3 is TGTGCCAGCAGTAACCTGGGACAGTCCTACGAGCAGTACTTC. Translating it yields CASSNLGQSYEQYF.

The V and J genes are TRBV21-1 and TRBJ2-5; the table gives TRBD2 as D, unverified against the DNA. TRBV21-1 is classified as a pseudogene. The CDR3 loop spans 13 amino acids. In nucleotides, the CDR3 is TGTGCCAGCAGCAAAGTGTCCCCACTAGCGGGGTACTTC. As protein: CASSKVSPLAGYF.

This chain joins TRBV9 and TRBJ1-1; 8 positions agree with TRBD1. CDR3 length: 14 amino acids. CDR1 and CDR2 from the germline V gene are SGDLS and YYNGEE. V trimming: 0 bases; J trimming: 6 bases; junction bases outside the gene matches: 4. CDR3 in amino acids: CASSVAGGGSEAFF. DNA for the CDR3: TGTGCCAGCAGCGTAGCAGGGGGCGGATCTGAAGCTTTCTTT.

The chain has TRBV6-5 and TRBJ1-1; weak D call: TRBD1 (5 bases). Germline loops: CDR1 MNHEY, CDR2 SVGAGI. The CDR3 runs 13 residues. With 4 bases removed from V and 1 base from J, the gap between germline ends came to 7 bases. Written as DNA, the CDR3 is TGTGCCAGCAGTTCAACAGGGAACACTGAAGCTTTCTTT. Translation: CASSSTGNTEAFF.

In its sample, this clone was seen once. The rearrangement joins TRBV28 to TRBJ2-3; 8 nucleotides line up with TRBD1. The germline gives CDR1 MDHEN, CDR2 SYDVKM. The CDR3 is 14 residues long. The V segment lost 6 bases and the J segment 4 bases; nucleotides outside the gene matches: 6. The CDR3 is CASREGTGADTQYF. CDR3 sequence (DNA): TGTGCCAGCAGAGAAGGGACAGGAGCAGATACGCAGTATTTT.

The count of this clone is one. V and J are TRBV6-1 and TRBJ1-1; 8 bases agree with TRBD1. The V gene's germline CDR1 is MNHNS and CDR2 SASEGT. V shed 4 bases and J 1 base; nucleotides not matched to a gene: 8. The CDR3 extends over 16 amino acids. The chain's CDR3 is CASSATTGAPNTEAFF. CDR3 bases: TGTGCCAGCAGTGCGACGACAGGGGCTCCGAACACTGAAGCTTTCTTT.